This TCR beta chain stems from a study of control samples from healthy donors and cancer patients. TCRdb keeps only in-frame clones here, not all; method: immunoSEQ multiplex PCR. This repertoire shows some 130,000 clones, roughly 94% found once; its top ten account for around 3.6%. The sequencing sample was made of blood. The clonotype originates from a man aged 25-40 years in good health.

CDR3 sequence: CASSLGQGIYNEQFF. In nucleotides, the CDR3 is TGTGCCAGCAGCTTAGGTCAGGGGATATACAATGAGCAGTTCTTC. The chain has TRBV7-2 and TRBJ2-1; D might be TRBD1 (6 bases). CDR3 length equals 15 residues. The germline CDR1 and CDR2 sequences are SGHTA and FQGNSA. Between the trimmed V and J ends, which lost 1 base and 4 bases, there was a span of 11 bases.